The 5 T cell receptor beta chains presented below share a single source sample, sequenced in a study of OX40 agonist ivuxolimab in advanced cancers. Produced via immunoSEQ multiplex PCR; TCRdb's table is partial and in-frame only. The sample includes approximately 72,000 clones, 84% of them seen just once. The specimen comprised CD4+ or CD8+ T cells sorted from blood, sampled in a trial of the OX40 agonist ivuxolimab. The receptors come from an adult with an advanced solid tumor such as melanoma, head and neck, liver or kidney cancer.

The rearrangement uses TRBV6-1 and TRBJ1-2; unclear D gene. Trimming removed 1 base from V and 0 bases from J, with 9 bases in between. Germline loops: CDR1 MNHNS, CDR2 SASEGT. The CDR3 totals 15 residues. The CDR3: CASSEGTVANYGYTF. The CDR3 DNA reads TGTGCCAGCAGTGAAGGAACGGTAGCTAACTATGGCTACACCTTC.

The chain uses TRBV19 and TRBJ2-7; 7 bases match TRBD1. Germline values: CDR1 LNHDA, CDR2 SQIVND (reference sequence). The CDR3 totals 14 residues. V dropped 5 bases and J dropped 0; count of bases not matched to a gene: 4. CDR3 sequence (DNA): TGTGCCAGTAGTCGACAGGGAACCTCCTACGAGCAGTACTTC. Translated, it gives CASSRQGTSYEQYF. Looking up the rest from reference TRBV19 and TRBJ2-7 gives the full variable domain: DGGITQSPKYLFRKEGQNVTLSCEQNLNHDAMYWYRQDPGQGLRLIYYSQIVNDFQKGDIAEGYSVSREKKESFPLTVTSAQKNPTAFYLCASSRQGTSYEQYFGPGTRLTVT.

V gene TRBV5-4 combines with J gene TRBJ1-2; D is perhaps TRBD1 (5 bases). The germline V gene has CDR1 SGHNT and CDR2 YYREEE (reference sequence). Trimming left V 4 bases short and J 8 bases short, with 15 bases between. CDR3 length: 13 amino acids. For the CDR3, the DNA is TGTGCCAGCAGCCCCGACAGCCGCCGGGGCTACACCTTC. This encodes CASSPDSRRGYTF.

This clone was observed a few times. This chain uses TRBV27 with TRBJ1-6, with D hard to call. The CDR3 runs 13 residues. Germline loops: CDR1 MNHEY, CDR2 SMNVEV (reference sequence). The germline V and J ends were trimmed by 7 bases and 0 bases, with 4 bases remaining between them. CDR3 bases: TGTGCCAGCAAAAGCTCCTATAATTCACCCCTCCACTTT. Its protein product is CASKSSYNSPLHF.

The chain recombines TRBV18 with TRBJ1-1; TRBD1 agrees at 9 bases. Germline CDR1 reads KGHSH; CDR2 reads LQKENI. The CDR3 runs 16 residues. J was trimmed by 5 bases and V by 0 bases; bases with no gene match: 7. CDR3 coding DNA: TGTGCCAGCTCACCACCCTCGGGACAGGGAGATACTGAAGCTTTCTTT. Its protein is CASSPPSGQGDTEAFF. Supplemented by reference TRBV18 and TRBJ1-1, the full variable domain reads NAGVMQNPRHLVRRRGQEARLRCSPMKGHSHVYWYRQLPEEGLKFMVYLQKENIIDESGMPKERFSAEFPKEGPSILRIQQVVRGDSAAYFCASSPPSGQGDTEAFFGQGTRLTVV.